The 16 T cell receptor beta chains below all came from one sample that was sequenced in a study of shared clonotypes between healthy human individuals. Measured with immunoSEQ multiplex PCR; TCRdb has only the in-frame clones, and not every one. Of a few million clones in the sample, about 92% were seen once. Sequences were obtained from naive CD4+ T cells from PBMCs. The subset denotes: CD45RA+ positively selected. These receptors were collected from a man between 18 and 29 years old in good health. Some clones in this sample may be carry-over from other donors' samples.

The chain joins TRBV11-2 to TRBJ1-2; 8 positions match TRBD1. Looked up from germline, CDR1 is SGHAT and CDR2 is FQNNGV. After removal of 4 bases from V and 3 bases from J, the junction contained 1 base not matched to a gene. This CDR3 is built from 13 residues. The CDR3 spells CASSSTGDYGYTF. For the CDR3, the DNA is TGTGCCAGCAGCTCGACAGGGGACTATGGCTACACCTTC.

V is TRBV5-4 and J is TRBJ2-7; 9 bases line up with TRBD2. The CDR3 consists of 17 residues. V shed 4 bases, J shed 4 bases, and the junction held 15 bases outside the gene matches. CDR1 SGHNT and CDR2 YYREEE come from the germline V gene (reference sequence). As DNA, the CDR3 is TGTGCCAGCAGCGGCACAGCCATGACTAGCGGTCCATACGAGCAGTACTTC. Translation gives CASSGTAMTSGPYEQYF.

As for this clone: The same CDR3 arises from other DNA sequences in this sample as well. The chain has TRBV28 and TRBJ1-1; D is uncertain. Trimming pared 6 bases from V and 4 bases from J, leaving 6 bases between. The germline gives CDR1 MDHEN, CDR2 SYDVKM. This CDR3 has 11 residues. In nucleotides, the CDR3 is TGTGCCAGCAGCCGCCTCACTGAAGCTTTCTTT. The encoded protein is CASSRLTEAFF.

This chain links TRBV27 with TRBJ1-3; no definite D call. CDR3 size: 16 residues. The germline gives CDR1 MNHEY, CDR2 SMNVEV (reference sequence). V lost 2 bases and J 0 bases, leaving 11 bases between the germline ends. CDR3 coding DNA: TGTGCCAGCAGTTTACGAGGGCGGTACTCTGGAAACACCATATATTTT. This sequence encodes CASSLRGRYSGNTIYF.

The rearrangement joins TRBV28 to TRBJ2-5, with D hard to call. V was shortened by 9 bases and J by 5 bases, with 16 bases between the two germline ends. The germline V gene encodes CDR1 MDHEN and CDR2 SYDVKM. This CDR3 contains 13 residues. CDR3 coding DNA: TGTGCCAGTGTGGAATCAGGTCGCGAGACCCAGTACTTC. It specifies CASVESGRETQYF.

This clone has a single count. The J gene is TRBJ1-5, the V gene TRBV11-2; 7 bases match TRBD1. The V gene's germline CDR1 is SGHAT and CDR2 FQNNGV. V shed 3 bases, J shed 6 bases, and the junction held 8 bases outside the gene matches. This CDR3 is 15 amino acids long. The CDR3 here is CASSLTGTGVQPQHF. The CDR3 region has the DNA TGTGCCAGCAGCTTGACAGGGACGGGGGTTCAGCCCCAGCATTTT. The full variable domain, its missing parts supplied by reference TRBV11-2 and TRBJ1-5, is EAGVAQSPRYKIIEKRQSVAFWCNPISGHATLYWYQQILGQGPKLLIQFQNNGVVDDSQLPKDRFSAERLKGVDSTLKIQPAKLEDSAVYLCASSLTGTGVQPQHFGDGTRLSIL.

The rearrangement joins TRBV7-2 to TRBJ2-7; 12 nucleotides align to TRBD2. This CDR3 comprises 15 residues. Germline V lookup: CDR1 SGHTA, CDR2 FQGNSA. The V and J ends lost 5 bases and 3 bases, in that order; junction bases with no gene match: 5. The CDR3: CASSLTSGRNYEQYF. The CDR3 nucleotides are TGTGCCAGCAGCCTTACTAGCGGGAGGAACTACGAGCAGTACTTC. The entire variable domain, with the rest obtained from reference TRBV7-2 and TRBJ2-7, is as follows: GAGVSQSPSNKVTEKGKDVELRCDPISGHTALYWYRQSLGQGLEFLIYFQGNSAPDKSGLPSDRFSAERTGGSVSTLTIQRTQQEDSAVYLCASSLTSGRNYEQYFGPGTRLTVT.

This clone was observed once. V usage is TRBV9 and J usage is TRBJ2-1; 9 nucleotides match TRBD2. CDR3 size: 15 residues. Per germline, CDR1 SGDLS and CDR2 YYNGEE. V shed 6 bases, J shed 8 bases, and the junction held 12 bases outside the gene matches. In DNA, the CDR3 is TGTGCCAGCACCTTTCGTAGCGGGAGTGGGGATGAGCAGTTCTTC. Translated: CASTFRSGSGDEQFF.

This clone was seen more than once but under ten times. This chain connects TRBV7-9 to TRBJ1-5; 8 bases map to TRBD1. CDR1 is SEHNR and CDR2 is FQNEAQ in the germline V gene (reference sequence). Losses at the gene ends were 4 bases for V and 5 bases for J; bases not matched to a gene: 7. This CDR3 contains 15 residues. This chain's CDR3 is CASSWDVTGDQPQHF. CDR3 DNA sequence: TGTGCCAGCAGCTGGGACGTGACAGGGGATCAGCCCCAGCATTTT.

The CDR3 DNA reads TGTGCCAGCAGTTTGACAACTCCCCGAGGGGAGACCCAGTACTTC. Encoded protein: CASSLTTPRGETQYF. This chain links TRBV28 with TRBJ2-5; D possibly corresponds to TRBD2 (5 bases). From germline, CDR1 is MDHEN and CDR2 SYDVKM. The CDR3 has 15 residues. V was trimmed by 3 bases and J by 5 bases, leaving 16 bases between them.

CDR3 coding DNA: TGTGCCAGCAGTTTGTCCCGACTAGCGGGAGTAAGGGGAGAGACCCAGTACTTC. Residues: CASSLSRLAGVRGETQYF. The V gene is TRBV28, the J gene TRBJ2-5; 12 bases map to TRBD2. The length of the CDR3 is 18 residues. V lost 3 bases to trimming and J lost 4 bases; unmatched junction nucleotides: 12. Germline CDR1 and CDR2: MDHEN and SYDVKM.

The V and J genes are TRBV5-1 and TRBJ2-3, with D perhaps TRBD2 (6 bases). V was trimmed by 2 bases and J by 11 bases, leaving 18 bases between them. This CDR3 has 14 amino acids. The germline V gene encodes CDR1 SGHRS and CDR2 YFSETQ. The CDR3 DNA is TGCGCCAGCAGCTTATCGGGAGCGGCGTTTGAGCAGTATTTT. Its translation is CASSLSGAAFEQYF.

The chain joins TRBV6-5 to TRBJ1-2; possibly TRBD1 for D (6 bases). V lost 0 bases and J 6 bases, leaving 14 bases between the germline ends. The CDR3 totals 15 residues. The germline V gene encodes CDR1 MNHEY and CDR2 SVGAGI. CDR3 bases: TGTGCCAGCAGTTACTCAAACAGGGTGACGGATGGCTACACCTTC. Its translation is CASSYSNRVTDGYTF.

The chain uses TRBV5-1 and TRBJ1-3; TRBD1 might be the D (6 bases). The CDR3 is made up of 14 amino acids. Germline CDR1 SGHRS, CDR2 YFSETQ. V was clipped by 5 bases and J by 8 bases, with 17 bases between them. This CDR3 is CASRPGTPRDTIYF. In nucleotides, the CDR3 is TGCGCCAGCAGACCCGGGACACCTAGGGACACCATATATTTT.

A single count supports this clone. CDR3 DNA sequence: TGTGCCAGCAGCCCGCGGACAAAGAGCTCTGGAAACACCATATATTTT. Protein sequence: CASSPRTKSSGNTIYF. V gene TRBV9 combines with J gene TRBJ1-3; tentative D call: TRBD1 (5 bases). Per germline, CDR1 SGDLS and CDR2 YYNGEE. Trimming removed 4 bases at V and 0 bases at J, with 14 bases between. The CDR3 is 16 residues long.

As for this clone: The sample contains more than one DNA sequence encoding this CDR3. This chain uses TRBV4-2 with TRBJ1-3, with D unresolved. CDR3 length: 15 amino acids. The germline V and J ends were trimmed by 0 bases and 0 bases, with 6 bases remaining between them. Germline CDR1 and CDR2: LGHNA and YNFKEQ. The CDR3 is CASSQEGSSGNTIYF. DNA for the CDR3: TGTGCCAGCAGCCAAGAGGGCAGCTCTGGAAACACCATATATTTT.